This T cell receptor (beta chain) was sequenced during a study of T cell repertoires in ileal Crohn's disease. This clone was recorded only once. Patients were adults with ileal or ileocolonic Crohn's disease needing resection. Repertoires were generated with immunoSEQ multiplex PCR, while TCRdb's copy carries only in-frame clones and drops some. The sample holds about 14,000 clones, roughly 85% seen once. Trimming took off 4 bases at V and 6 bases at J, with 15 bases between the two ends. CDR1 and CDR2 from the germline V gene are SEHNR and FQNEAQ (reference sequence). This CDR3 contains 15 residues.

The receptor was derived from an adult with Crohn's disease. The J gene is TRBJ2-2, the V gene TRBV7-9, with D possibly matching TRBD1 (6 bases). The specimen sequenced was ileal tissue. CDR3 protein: CASSSPIQGSGELFF. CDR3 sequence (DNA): TGTGCCAGCAGCTCTCCGATACAGGGTTCCGGGGAGCTGTTTTTT.